This entry concerns a single TCR beta chain. The CDR3 has 17 residues. V gave up 0 bases and J gave up 4 bases; unmatched junction bases: 7. Germline CDR1 and CDR2: SGHNT and YYREEE (reference sequence). The data originate from a study of T cell changes during pregnancy in multiple sclerosis. Profiled with immunoSEQ multiplex PCR; TCRdb holds only in-frame clones, not every one. This table holds approximately 60,000 clones, about nine tenths found once. Sequencing used peripheral blood, obtained in the first trimester of pregnancy. The chain has TRBV5-4 and TRBJ2-2, with 9 bases aligning to TRBD2. The TCR sequence derives from a female donor with multiple sclerosis, enrolled in a pregnancy study. CDR3 region: CASSLVSSGRSTGELFF. CDR3 DNA: TGTGCCAGCAGCTTGGTGTCCAGCGGGAGGAGCACCGGGGAGCTGTTTTTT.